This is a list of T cell receptor beta chains from one sample in a study of blood T cell repertoires in COVID-19. Repertoires were generated with immunoSEQ multiplex PCR, while TCRdb's copy carries only in-frame clones and drops some. The table records about 88,000 clones, around 87% of them present only once. Sequencing was performed on peripheral blood. The source is a male donor with acute or convalescent COVID-19. The CDR3 runs from the conserved cysteine through the conserved F or W. A D gene is named only where the DNA matches it firmly. Only some rows state a clone size, as once, few, many or a class for expanded clones.

13 TRBD1 TRBJ2-3 NA TRBV29-1 CSVSGTGGDTQYF TGCAGCGTCTCCGGGACAGGGGGCGATACGCAGTATTTT
16 NA TRBJ1-4 NA TRBV3-1/TRBV3-2 CASSQAGLGANEKLFF TGTGCCAGCAGCCAAGCAGGGTTGGGTGCTAATGAAAAACTGTTTTTT
15 NA TRBJ2-1 once TRBV4-1 CASSQGTVSYNEQFF TGCGCCAGCAGCCAAGGGACAGTCTCCTACAATGAGCAGTTCTTC
14 TRBD1 TRBJ2-2 NA TRBV19 CASQGQGGTGELFF TGTGCCAGCCAGGGACAGGGGGGGACCGGGGAGCTGTTTTTT
16 TRBD1 TRBJ1-2 NA TRBV6-2/TRBV6-3 CASSYIRQGVDYGYTF TGTGCCAGCAGTTACATCCGACAGGGAGTGGACTATGGCTACACCTTC
13 NA TRBJ1-4 NA TRBV2 CASSPGQYEKLFF TGTGCCAGCAGTCCGGGACAATACGAAAAACTGTTTTTT
15 NA TRBJ2-1 NA TRBV19 CASSDNGGLYNEQFF TGTGCCAGTAGTGACAACGGAGGACTGTACAATGAGCAGTTCTTC
16 NA TRBJ2-1 NA TRBV29-1 CSVERGGGGWDNEQFF TGCAGCGTTGAAAGGGGCGGAGGGGGCTGGGACAATGAGCAGTTCTTC
12 NA TRBJ2-7 NA TRBV12-3/TRBV12-4 CASSLKGGEQYF TGTGCCAGCAGTTTAAAGGGAGGCGAGCAGTACTTC
15 NA TRBJ2-5 NA TRBV6-5 CASSYLGAMGETQYF TGTGCCAGCAGTTACCTGGGGGCGATGGGGGAGACCCAGTACTTC
14 NA TRBJ2-3 NA TRBV6-5 CASSYRTETDTQYF TGTGCCAGCAGTTACAGGACAGAAACAGATACGCAGTATTTT
16 NA TRBJ2-1 NA TRBV6-6 CASSPPTPGEYNEQFF TGTGCCAGCAGTCCCCCCACGCCGGGAGAGTACAATGAGCAGTTCTTC
15 NA TRBJ2-2 NA TRBV30 CAWRGDTGYPGELFF TGTGCCTGGAGGGGGGACACCGGGTATCCCGGGGAGCTGTTTTTT
14 NA TRBJ1-4 NA TRBV7-9 CASSSGLRGEKLFF TGTGCCAGCAGCTCCGGGCTCCGGGGTGAAAAACTGTTTTTT
15 TRBD1 TRBJ2-2 NA TRBV5-1 CASSWDRGNTGELFF TGCGCCAGCAGCTGGGACAGGGGGAACACCGGGGAGCTGTTTTTT
13 TRBD1 TRBJ1-3 NA TRBV12-3/TRBV12-4 CASNQGAGNTIYF TGTGCCAGCAACCAGGGGGCTGGAAACACCATATATTTT
16 TRBD2 TRBJ2-3 NA TRBV7-9 CASSLAGLAVLDTQYF TGTGCCAGCAGCTTAGCGGGACTAGCGGTCCTGGATACGCAGTATTTT
14 TRBD1 TRBJ1-3 NA TRBV5-1 CASGQGHSGNTIYF TGCGCCAGCGGACAGGGCCACTCTGGAAACACCATATATTTT
15 TRBD1 TRBJ2-3 NA TRBV7-9 CASSPSWGDRTTQYF TGTGCCAGCAGCCCCAGTTGGGGGGACAGGACAACGCAGTATTTT
13 NA TRBJ1-1 NA TRBV7-6 CASSPDRATEAFF TGTGCCAGCAGCCCTGACAGAGCCACTGAAGCTTTCTTT
16 TRBD1 TRBJ2-2 NA TRBV19 CASSPRTGANTGELFF TGTGCCAGTAGTCCCCGGACAGGGGCGAACACCGGGGAGCTGTTTTTT
13 NA TRBJ2-4 NA TRBV7-2 CASSFKQGNIQYF TGTGCCAGCAGCTTCAAACAGGGTAACATTCAGTACTTC
15 NA TRBJ2-3 NA TRBV21-1 CASPSERGPTDTQYF TGTGCCAGCCCCTCGGAGCGGGGTCCCACAGATACGCAGTATTTT
16 NA TRBJ2-3 NA TRBV2 CASRIQAGHSTDTQYF TGTGCCAGCAGGATCCAAGCGGGTCATAGCACAGATACGCAGTATTTT
14 NA TRBJ2-6 NA TRBV19 CASSRTTGANVLTF TGTGCCAGTAGTCGGACTACTGGGGCCAACGTCCTGACTTTC
16 TRBD1 TRBJ2-3 NA TRBV5-8 CASSLPRDSSTDTQYF TGTGCCAGCAGCTTACCCCGGGACAGCAGCACAGATACGCAGTATTTT
14 NA TRBJ2-2 NA TRBV2 CASSVAGNTGELFF TGTGCCAGCAGTGTCGCGGGGAACACCGGGGAGCTGTTTTTT
15 TRBD1 TRBJ2-1 NA TRBV5-6 CASSTGQGSYNEQFF TGTGCCAGCAGCACGGGACAGGGATCCTACAATGAGCAGTTCTTC
15 TRBD1 TRBJ1-3 NA TRBV18 CASSPRTGSGNTIYF TGTGCCAGCTCACCCCGGACAGGGAGTGGAAACACCATATATTTT
13 NA TRBJ2-7 NA TRBV18 CASSPRRSYEQYF TGTGCCAGCTCACCACGGAGGTCCTACGAGCAGTACTTC
16 TRBD1 TRBJ1-5 NA TRBV2 CASSDVRGVSNQPQHF TGTGCCAGCAGTGATGTCAGGGGGGTAAGCAATCAGCCCCAGCATTTT
16 TRBD1 TRBJ2-7 NA TRBV28 CASSLLGGTGNYEQYF TGTGCCAGCAGCTTATTGGGTGGGACAGGGAACTACGAGCAGTACTTC